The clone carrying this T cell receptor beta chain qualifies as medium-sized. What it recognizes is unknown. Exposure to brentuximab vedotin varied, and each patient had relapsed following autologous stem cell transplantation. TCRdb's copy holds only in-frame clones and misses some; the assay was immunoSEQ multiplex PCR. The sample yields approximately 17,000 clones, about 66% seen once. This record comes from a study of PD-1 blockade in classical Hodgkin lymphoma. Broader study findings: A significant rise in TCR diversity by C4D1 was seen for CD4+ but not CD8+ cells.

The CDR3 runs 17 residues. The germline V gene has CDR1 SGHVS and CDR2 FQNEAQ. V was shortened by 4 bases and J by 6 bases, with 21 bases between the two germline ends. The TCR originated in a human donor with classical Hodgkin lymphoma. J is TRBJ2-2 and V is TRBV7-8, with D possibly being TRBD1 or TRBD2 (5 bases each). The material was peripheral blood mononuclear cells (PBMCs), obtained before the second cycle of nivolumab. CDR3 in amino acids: CASSSMGESVLSGELFF. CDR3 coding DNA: TGTGCCAGCAGCTCCATGGGGGAATCTGTTTTATCCGGGGAGCTGTTTTTT. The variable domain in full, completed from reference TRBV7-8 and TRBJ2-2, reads GAGVSQSPRYKVAKRGQDVALRCDPISGHVSLFWYQQALGQGPEFLTYFQNEAQLDKSGLPSDRFFAERPEGSVSTLKIQRTQQEDSAVYLCASSSMGESVLSGELFFGEGSRLTVL.